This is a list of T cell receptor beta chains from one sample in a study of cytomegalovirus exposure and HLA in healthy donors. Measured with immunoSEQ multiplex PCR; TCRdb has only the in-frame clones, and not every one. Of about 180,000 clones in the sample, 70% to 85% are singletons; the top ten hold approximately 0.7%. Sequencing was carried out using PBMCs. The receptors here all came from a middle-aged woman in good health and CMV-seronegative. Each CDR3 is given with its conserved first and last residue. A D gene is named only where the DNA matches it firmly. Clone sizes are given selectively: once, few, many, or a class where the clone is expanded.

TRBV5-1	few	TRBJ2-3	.	CASSLGGTSTDTQYF	TGCGCCAGCAGCTTGGGAGGGACTAGCACAGATACGCAGTATTTT
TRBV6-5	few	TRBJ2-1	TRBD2	CASSFLAGGQNEQFF	TGTGCCAGCAGCTTTCTAGCGGGAGGGCAGAATGAGCAGTTCTTC
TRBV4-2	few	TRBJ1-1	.	CASSLIRQDTEAFF	TGTGCCAGCAGCCTGATCAGGCAAGACACTGAAGCTTTCTTT
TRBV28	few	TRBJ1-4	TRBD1	CASRTTGMNEKLFF	TGTGCCAGCAGGACGACAGGGATGAATGAAAAACTGTTTTTT
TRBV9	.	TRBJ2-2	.	CASSPQRGGLGELFF	TGTGCCAGCAGCCCTCAGCGTGGGGGACTCGGGGAGCTGTTTTTT
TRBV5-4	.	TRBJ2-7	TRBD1	CASSLARDRTYEQYF	TGTGCCAGCAGCTTGGCCCGGGACAGGACCTACGAGCAGTACTTC
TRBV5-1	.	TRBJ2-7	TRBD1	CASSQGTGGIYEQYF	TGCGCCAGCAGCCAAGGGACAGGGGGTATCTACGAGCAGTACTTC
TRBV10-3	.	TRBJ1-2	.	CAISESIDRTAYGYTF	TGTGCCATCAGTGAGTCGATTGACAGGACCGCTTATGGCTACACCTTC
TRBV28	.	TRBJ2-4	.	CASSPSGGGGWYIQYF	TGTGCCAGCAGCCCCTCGGGAGGGGGCGGGTGGTACATTCAGTACTTC
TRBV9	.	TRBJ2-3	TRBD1	CASSVGTDLYTDTQYF	TGTGCCAGCAGCGTGGGGACAGACTTATACACAGATACGCAGTATTTT
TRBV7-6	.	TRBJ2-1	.	CASGRGPYNEQFF	TGTGCCAGCGGTCGAGGTCCGTACAATGAGCAGTTCTTC
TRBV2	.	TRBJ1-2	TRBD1	CASPNPGTVYGYTF	TGTGCCAGCCCTAACCCCGGGACAGTGTATGGCTACACCTTC